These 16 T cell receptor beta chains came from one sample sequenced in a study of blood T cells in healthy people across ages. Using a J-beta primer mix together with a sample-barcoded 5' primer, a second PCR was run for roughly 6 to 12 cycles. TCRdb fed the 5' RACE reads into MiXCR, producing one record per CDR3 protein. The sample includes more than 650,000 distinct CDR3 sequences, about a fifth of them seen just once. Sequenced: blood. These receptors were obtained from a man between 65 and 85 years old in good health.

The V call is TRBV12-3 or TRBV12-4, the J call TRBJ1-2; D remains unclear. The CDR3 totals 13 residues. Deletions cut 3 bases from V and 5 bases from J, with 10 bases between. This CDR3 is CASSLGKQYGYTF. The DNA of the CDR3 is TGTGCCAGCAGTTTGGGCAAGCAATATGGCTACACCTTC.

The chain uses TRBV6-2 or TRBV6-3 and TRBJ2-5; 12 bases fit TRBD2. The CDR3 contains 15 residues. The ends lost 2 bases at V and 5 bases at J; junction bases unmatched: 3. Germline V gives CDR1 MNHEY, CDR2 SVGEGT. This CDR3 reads CASSYPTSGSETQYF. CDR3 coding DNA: TGTGCCAGCAGTTACCCGACTAGCGGGAGCGAGACCCAGTACTTC.

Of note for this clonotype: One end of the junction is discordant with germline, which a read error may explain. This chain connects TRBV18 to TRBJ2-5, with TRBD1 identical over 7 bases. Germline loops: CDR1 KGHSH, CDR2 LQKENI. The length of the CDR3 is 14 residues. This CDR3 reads CASSPQGHQETQYF. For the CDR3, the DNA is TGTGCCAGCTCTCCACAGGGGCACCAAGAGACCCAGTACTTC.

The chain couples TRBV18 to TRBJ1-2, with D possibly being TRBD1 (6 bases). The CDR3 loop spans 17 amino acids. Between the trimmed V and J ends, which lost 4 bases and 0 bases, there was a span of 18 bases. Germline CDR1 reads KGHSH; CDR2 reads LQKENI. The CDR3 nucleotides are TGTGCCAGCTCACGACAGGAATCATTAATATCTAACTATGGCTACACCTTC. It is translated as CASSRQESLISNYGYTF.

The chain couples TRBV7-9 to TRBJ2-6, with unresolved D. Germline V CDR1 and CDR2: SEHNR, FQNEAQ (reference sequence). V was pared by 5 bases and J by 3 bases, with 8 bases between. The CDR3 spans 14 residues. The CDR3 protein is CASSGTLGANVLTF. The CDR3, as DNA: TGTGCCAGCAGCGGAACACTTGGGGCCAACGTCCTGACTTTC.

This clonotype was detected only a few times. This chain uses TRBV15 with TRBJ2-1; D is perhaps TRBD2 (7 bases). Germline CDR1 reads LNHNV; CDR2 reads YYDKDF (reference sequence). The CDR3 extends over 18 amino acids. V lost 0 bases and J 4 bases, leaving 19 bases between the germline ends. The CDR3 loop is CATSRDKGGPFVYNEQFF. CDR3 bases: TGTGCCACCAGCAGAGATAAGGGGGGGCCTTTCGTATACAATGAGCAGTTCTTC.

As DNA, the CDR3 is TGTGCCAGCGCCCGACAGGAAGGGAGTACGCAGTATTTT. It codes for CASARQEGSTQYF. The chain links TRBV6-4 to TRBJ2-3; D possibly corresponds to TRBD1 (6 bases). Germline V CDR1 and CDR2: MRHNA, SNTAGT. Trimming pared 8 bases from V and 8 bases from J, leaving 17 bases between. The CDR3 extends over 13 amino acids.

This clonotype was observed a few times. CDR3: CASSLDGSGNIQYF. CDR3 bases: TGTGCCAGCAGTTTAGACGGGAGTGGAAACATTCAGTACTTC. This chain links TRBV12-3 or TRBV12-4 with TRBJ2-4; perhaps TRBD2 as D (6 bases). The CDR3 runs 14 residues. Deletions cut 1 base from V and 6 bases from J, with 10 bases between.

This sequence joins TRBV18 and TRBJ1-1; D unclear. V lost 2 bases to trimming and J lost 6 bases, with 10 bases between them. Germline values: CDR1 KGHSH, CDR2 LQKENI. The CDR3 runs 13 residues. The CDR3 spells CASSPIGYAEAFF. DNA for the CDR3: TGTGCCAGCTCACCAATCGGGTACGCTGAAGCTTTCTTT.

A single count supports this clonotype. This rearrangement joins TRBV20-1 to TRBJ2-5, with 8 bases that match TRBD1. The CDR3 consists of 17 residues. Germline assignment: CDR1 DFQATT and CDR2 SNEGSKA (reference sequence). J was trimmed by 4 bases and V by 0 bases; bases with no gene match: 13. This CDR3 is CSARDRSGGDTRETQYF. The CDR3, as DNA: TGCAGTGCTAGAGACCGGTCAGGGGGCGACACCCGAGAGACCCAGTACTTC.

CDR3 loop: CASSPKREGRETQYF. The CDR3 DNA sequence: TGTGCCAGCAGCCCTAAGCGGGAGGGCCGAGAGACCCAGTACTTC. J is TRBJ2-5 and V is TRBV27; 10 bases align to TRBD2. With 6 bases clipped from V and 4 bases from J, the junction kept 8 bases outside the gene matches. This CDR3 contains 15 residues. Per germline, CDR1 MNHEY and CDR2 SMNVEV (reference sequence).

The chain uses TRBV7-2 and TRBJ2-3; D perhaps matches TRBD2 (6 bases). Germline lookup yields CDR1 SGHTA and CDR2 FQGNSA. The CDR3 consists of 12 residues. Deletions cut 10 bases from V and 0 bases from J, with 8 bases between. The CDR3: CATRGSTDTQYF. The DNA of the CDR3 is TGTGCCACCCGGGGGAGCACAGATACGCAGTATTTT.

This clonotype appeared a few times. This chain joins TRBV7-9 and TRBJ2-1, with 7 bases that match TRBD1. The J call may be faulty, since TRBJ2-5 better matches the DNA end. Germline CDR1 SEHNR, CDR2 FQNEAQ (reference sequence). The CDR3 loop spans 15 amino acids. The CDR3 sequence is CASSGQVVLVETQYF. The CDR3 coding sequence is TGTGCCAGCAGCGGACAGGTAGTGTTGGTGGAGACCCAGTACTTC.

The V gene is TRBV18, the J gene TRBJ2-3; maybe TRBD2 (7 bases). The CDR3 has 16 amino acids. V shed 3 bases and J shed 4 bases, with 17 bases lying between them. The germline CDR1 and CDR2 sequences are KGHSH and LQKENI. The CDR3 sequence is CASSPSGGWSSDTQYF. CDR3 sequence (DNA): TGTGCCAGCTCACCGTCGGGGGGCTGGTCTTCAGATACGCAGTATTTT.

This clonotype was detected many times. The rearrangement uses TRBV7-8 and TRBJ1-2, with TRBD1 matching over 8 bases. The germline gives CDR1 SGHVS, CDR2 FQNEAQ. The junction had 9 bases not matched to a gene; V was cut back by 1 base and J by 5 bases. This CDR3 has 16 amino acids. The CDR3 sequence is CASSLVVAGGIYGYTF. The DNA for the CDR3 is TGTGCCAGCAGCTTAGTTGTGGCAGGGGGCATATATGGCTACACCTTC.

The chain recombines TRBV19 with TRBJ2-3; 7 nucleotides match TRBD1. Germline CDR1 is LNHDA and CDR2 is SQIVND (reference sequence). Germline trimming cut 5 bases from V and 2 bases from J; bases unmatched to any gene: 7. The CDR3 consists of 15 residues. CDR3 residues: CASSAGGSLTDTQYF. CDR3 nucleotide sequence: TGTGCCAGTAGTGCAGGGGGTTCCCTCACAGATACGCAGTATTTT.